The 7 T cell receptor beta chains below were found in one sample sequenced in a study of blood T cell repertoires in COVID-19. Profiled with immunoSEQ multiplex PCR; TCRdb holds only in-frame clones, not every one. The sample holds roughly 160,000 clones, 79% seen once. Material: peripheral blood. All receptors come from a woman aged 55-70 years with COVID-19, enrolled during active disease.

A remark on this clone: The same CDR3 also results from other DNA sequences found in this sample. The rearrangement links TRBV11-2 to TRBJ2-7; D ambiguous. Per germline, CDR1 SGHAT and CDR2 FQNNGV. The CDR3 runs to 11 residues. V shed 4 bases and J shed 4 bases, with 5 bases lying between them. CDR3 residues: CASSSGYEQYF. CDR3 bases: TGTGCCAGCAGCTCGGGTTACGAGCAGTACTTC.

This CDR3 is CATATGATNQPQHF. The CDR3 DNA reads as TGTGCCACGGCGACAGGGGCCACCAATCAGCCCCAGCATTTT. The chain uses TRBV19 and TRBJ1-5; 8 bases fit TRBD1. CDR3 size: 14 residues. Trimming removed 10 bases from V and 3 bases from J; junction bases left unmatched: 8. The V gene's germline CDR1 is LNHDA and CDR2 SQIVND (reference sequence).

A single count supports this clone. The V call is TRBV7-2, the J call TRBJ1-6; no clear D. This CDR3 contains 14 residues. Trimming pared 3 bases from V and 6 bases from J, leaving 9 bases between. Germline V gene lookup returns CDR1 SGHTA and CDR2 FQGNSA. CDR3: CASSFELSNSPLHF. CDR3 coding DNA: TGTGCCAGCAGCTTTGAGCTTAGTAATTCACCCCTCCACTTT.

About this clone itself: Its ends do not fully match the called genes, so a read error is possible. This chain links TRBV7-7 with TRBJ2-1; D is ambiguous. Germline loops: CDR1 SSHAT, CDR2 FNYEAQ (reference sequence). This CDR3 comprises 13 residues. The CDR3 DNA reads TGTGCTAGCAGCTTAAGTCTAGTCAATGAGCAGTTCTTC. Translation gives CASSLSLVNEQFF. The whole variable domain, remainder taken from reference TRBV7-7 and TRBJ2-1, is GAGVSQSPRYKVTKRGQDVTLRCDPISSHATLYWYQQALGQGPEFLTYFNYEAQPDKSGLPSDRFSAERPEGSISTLTIQRTEQRDSAMYRCASSLSLVNEQFFGPGTRLTVL.

CDR3 coding DNA: TGTGCCAACAATCAGGGACAGGGAAACCCCGAAGCTTTCTTT. Protein sequence: CANNQGQGNPEAFF. The chain joins TRBV6-5 to TRBJ1-1, with 9 bases that match TRBD1. The CDR3 totals 14 residues. V dropped 10 bases and J dropped 8; count of bases not matched to a gene: 14. Germline CDR1 reads MNHEY; CDR2 reads SVGAGI.

In this sample, this clone turned up a few times. The chain recombines TRBV18 with TRBJ2-7; D is unclear. Looked up from germline, CDR1 is KGHSH and CDR2 is LQKENI. The CDR3 sequence is 13 residues long. The V gene lost 2 bases and the J gene lost 0 bases, with 5 bases spanning the gap. The CDR3 is CASSPSSSYEQYV. In DNA form, the CDR3 reads TGTGCCAGCTCACCAAGCTCCTCCTACGAGCAGTACGTC.

The chain is built from TRBV11-2 and TRBJ2-2; TRBD1 matches 9 bases. The length of the CDR3 is 16 residues. The germline CDR1 and CDR2 sequences are SGHAT and FQNNGV. The V gene end was trimmed by 6 bases and the J gene end by 0 bases; junction bases not matched to a gene: 5. CDR3 amino acids: CASRLRDRANTGELFF. For the CDR3, the DNA is TGTGCCAGCAGGCTCCGGGACAGGGCGAACACCGGGGAGCTGTTTTTT.